Listed below are T cell receptor beta chains from one sample, sequenced in a study of CD8+ T cells in alopecia areata. Profiled with immunoSEQ multiplex PCR; TCRdb holds only in-frame clones, not every one. The repertoire has approximately 200,000 clones, roughly 64% of them found once; the top ten carry roughly 5.8%. Sequenced here: CD4+ T cells sorted from blood, sampled at week 24, from a patient treated with tofacitinib. These TCRs come from a human donor with alopecia areata. Each CDR3 is given with its conserved first and last residue. The D gene is left open where the match is weak. A row's size may be missing; if present it is once, few, many or a size class.

>17|-|TRBV7-3|-|TRBJ1-6
CASSLGGRSSYNSPLHF
TGTGCCAGCAGCTTAGGGGGCAGGAGCTCCTATAATTCACCCCTCCACTTT
>14|once|TRBV6-6|TRBD1|TRBJ1-3
CASTGQGFGNTIYF
TGTGCCAGCACCGGACAGGGTTTCGGAAACACCATATATTTT
>14|once|TRBV7-9|-|TRBJ2-5
CASSVGTVQETQYF
TGTGCCAGCAGCGTCGGGACGGTCCAAGAGACCCAGTACTTC
>13|-|TRBV27|-|TRBJ1-2
CASSFAGGRGYTF
TGTGCCAGCAGTTTCGCAGGCGGAAGGGGCTACACCTTC
>14|few|TRBV5-1|-|TRBJ2-5
CASSLTLTQETQYF
TGCGCCAGCAGCTTGACCCTTACCCAAGAGACCCAGTACTTC
>15|-|TRBV19|-|TRBJ1-1
CAAIPRQATNTEAFF
TGTGCCGCCATTCCCCGCCAGGCAACCAACACTGAAGCTTTCTTT
>15|once|TRBV15|-|TRBJ2-7
CATSRYLTEVSEQYF
TGTGCCACCAGCAGATACCTGACAGAGGTTTCGGAGCAGTACTTC
>14|-|TRBV2|-|TRBJ1-4
CASGGGGSNEKLFF
TGTGCCAGCGGCGGAGGGGGTAGCAACGAAAAACTGTTTTTT
>11|-|TRBV7-9|-|TRBJ1-1
CVAGVRTEAFF
TGTGTCGCGGGGGTGCGGACTGAAGCTTTCTTT
>14|-|TRBV13|-|TRBJ2-3
CASSLGLVGDTQYF
TGTGCCAGCAGCTTAGGCCTGGTGGGGGATACGCAGTATTTT
>13|-|TRBV15|-|TRBJ1-5
CATSGSGNQPQHF
TGTGCCACTTCGGGCTCGGGCAATCAGCCCCAGCATTTT
>14|once|TRBV7-6|-|TRBJ1-4
CASSNTDKNEKLFF
TGTGCCAGCAGTAATACGGACAAGAATGAAAAACTGTTTTTT
>12|-|TRBV29-1|-|TRBJ1-1
CSVVERNTEAFF
TGCAGCGTTGTCGAACGGAACACTGAAGCTTTCTTT
>15|-|TRBV25-1|-|TRBJ2-7
CASSSGHTLTYEQYF
TGTGCCAGCAGTAGTGGACACACCCTTACCTACGAGCAGTACTTC
>14|-|TRBV11-1|-|TRBJ2-7
CASSLRVNSYEQYF
TGTGCCAGCAGCTTAAGGGTGAACTCCTACGAGCAGTACTTC
>15|-|TRBV5-1|TRBD1|TRBJ2-2
CASSFSQGANGELFF
TGCGCCAGCAGCTTCTCCCAGGGGGCCAACGGGGAGCTGTTTTTT
>11|-|TRBV28|-|TRBJ2-7
CASSERYEQYF
TGTGCCAGCTCCGAGCGGTACGAGCAGTACTTC
>16|-|TRBV29-1|-|TRBJ2-3
CSVEDRFGTTADTQYF
TGCAGCGTTGAAGATCGGTTTGGCACCACCGCAGATACGCAGTATTTT
>14|-|TRBV7-2|TRBD2|TRBJ2-4
CASSLGGGRDIQYF
TGTGCCAGCAGCTTAGGCGGGGGTAGGGACATTCAGTACTTC
>14|-|TRBV4-1|-|TRBJ1-2
CASSRERGATGYTF
TGCGCCAGCAGCCGCGAACGGGGCGCGACGGGCTACACCTTC
>13|-|TRBV5-1|-|TRBJ2-5
CASSSQGGETQYF
TGCGCCAGCAGCAGCCAGGGGGGAGAGACCCAGTACTTC
>17|-|TRBV29-1|-|TRBJ2-6
CSVKGSRQFSGANVLTF
TGCAGCGTTAAAGGGTCCAGACAGTTTTCTGGGGCCAACGTCCTGACTTTC
>15|-|TRBV30|-|TRBJ2-7
CACNTGPAMDREQYF
TGTGCCTGTAACACGGGGCCCGCGATGGATCGGGAGCAGTACTTC
>15|-|TRBV7-9|-|TRBJ2-1
CASTFFSGGQKEQFF
TGTGCCAGCACCTTCTTCTCAGGGGGGCAAAAGGAGCAGTTCTTC
>16|-|TRBV7-2|TRBD2|TRBJ2-7
CASSLSSGSETYEQYF
TGTGCCAGCAGCTTAAGTAGCGGGAGCGAGACGTACGAGCAGTACTTC
>15|-|TRBV30|-|TRBJ2-3
CAWSAGGDGTDTQYF
TGTGCCTGGAGTGCAGGGGGGGACGGCACAGATACGCAGTATTTT
>16|-|TRBV10-2|-|TRBJ2-5
CASVRDPATYQETQYF
TGCGCCAGCGTCCGGGACCCAGCTACGTACCAAGAGACCCAGTACTTC
>15|-|TRBV5-1|-|TRBJ2-3
CASGPGIDSTDTQYF
TGCGCCAGCGGTCCCGGGATAGATAGCACAGATACGCAGTATTTT
>16|-|TRBV4-3|TRBD2|TRBJ2-3
CASSQEPSGDGYTQYF
TGCGCCAGCAGCCAAGAGCCTAGCGGGGATGGTTATACGCAGTATTTT
>11|-|TRBV19|-|TRBJ2-1
CASEAANEQFF
TGTGCCAGTGAAGCTGCGAATGAGCAGTTCTTC
>14|few|TRBV5-1|-|TRBJ1-5
CASSLSGSDQPQHF
TGCGCCAGCAGCTTGTCGGGGAGCGATCAGCCCCAGCATTTT
>12|few|TRBV29-1|TRBD1|TRBJ2-5
CSVDREKETQYF
TGCAGCGTGGACAGGGAGAAGGAGACCCAGTACTTC
>16|few|TRBV4-2|TRBD2|TRBJ2-3
CASSQRSTSVADTQYF
TGTGCCAGCAGCCAACGCTCGACTAGCGTGGCAGATACGCAGTATTTT
>15|few|TRBV14|-|TRBJ1-1
CASSLMGGENTEAFF
TGTGCCAGCAGCCTAATGGGGGGGGAGAACACTGAAGCTTTCTTT
>14|once|TRBV15|TRBD1|TRBJ2-1
CATSRSGTDNEQFF
TGTGCCACCAGCAGATCCGGGACAGACAATGAGCAGTTCTTC
>14|-|TRBV5-1|-|TRBJ2-5
CASSLSKGKATQYF
TGCGCCAGCAGCTTGTCGAAAGGGAAGGCGACCCAGTACTTC
>16|-|TRBV27|TRBD2|TRBJ2-3
CASSLGTSARTDTQYF
TGTGCCAGCAGTCTGGGGACTAGCGCCCGCACAGATACGCAGTATTTT
>12|-|TRBV19|-|TRBJ2-3
CASSPSTDTQYF
TGTGCCAGTAGTCCGTCTACAGATACGCAGTATTTT
>14|few|TRBV27|TRBD1|TRBJ1-5
CASRKGQGNQPQHF
TGTGCCAGCAGGAAAGGACAGGGCAATCAGCCCCAGCATTTT
>13|-|TRBV7-2|-|TRBJ2-7
CASSFQSEYEQYF
TGTGCCAGCAGCTTCCAGAGCGAATACGAGCAGTACTTC
>12|few|TRBV5-1|TRBD1|TRBJ2-7
CASSIGQDEQYF
TGCGCCAGCAGCATCGGACAGGACGAGCAGTACTTC
>14|-|TRBV7-2|-|TRBJ2-7
CASSAPTLTYEQYF
TGTGCCAGCAGCGCCCCGACTTTAACCTACGAGCAGTACTTC
>13|-|TRBV19|-|TRBJ2-3
CASMGGPRDTQYF
TGTGCCAGTATGGGAGGCCCTCGGGATACGCAGTATTTT
>13|-|TRBV5-1|-|TRBJ2-5
CASKFSARETQYF
TGCGCCAGCAAATTCAGCGCGCGGGAGACCCAGTACTTC
>13|few|TRBV29-1|-|TRBJ2-7
CSVRTSSTGEQYF
TGCAGCGTTCGAACGTCGTCAACAGGAGAGCAGTACTTC
>19|once|TRBV9|TRBD1|TRBJ2-6
CASSPTNWDRGTGANVLTF
TGTGCCAGCAGCCCGACGAACTGGGACAGGGGAACTGGGGCCAACGTCCTGACTTTC
>14|-|TRBV10-3|-|TRBJ2-5
CAISDSQLLETQYF
TGTGCCATCAGTGATAGTCAATTATTGGAGACCCAGTACTTC
>16|few|TRBV5-1|TRBD2|TRBJ2-7
CASSMPRLAGKYEQYF
TGCGCCAGCAGCATGCCTCGACTAGCTGGTAAATACGAGCAGTACTTC
>18|-|TRBV19|TRBD1|TRBJ2-6
CASSPLGQGESGANVLTF
TGTGCCAGTAGTCCCCTAGGACAGGGAGAATCTGGGGCCAACGTCCTGACTTTC